This T cell receptor beta chain was captured in a study of T cell repertoires in cytomegalovirus infection. Overall study: Indicated by public TCR beta signatures were CMV infection and matching HLA type.

Study findings and constraints: People with CMV and the relevant HLA were identified by cumulative public TCR beta family frequency. Within the response measured ex vivo, HLA-C-restricted CMV-specific TCR beta clonotypes were dominant.

One entry per CDR3 protein, called by TCRdb with MiXCR from the reads. The sample has 150,000 to 180,000 distinct CDR3 sequences; about 25% are singletons. About this clonotype: Its antigen is not known.

The CDR3 covers 16 residues. Between the trimmed V and J ends, which lost 1 base and 0 bases, there was a span of 11 bases. Germline CDR1 is SGHTA and CDR2 is FQGNSA. The source material was PBMCs. V and J are TRBV7-2 and TRBJ2-3; the D is unclear. This TCR came from a human donor in good health (CMV status not recorded). Some clones in this sample may be carry-over from other donors' samples. CDR3 loop: CASSLEGRTSTDTQYF. CDR3 coding DNA: TGTGCCAGCAGCTTAGAAGGGCGAACTAGCACAGATACGCAGTATTTT.